Each of the 25 T cell receptor beta chains below was sequenced from the same sample in a study of blood T cells in healthy people across ages. Through a sample-barcoded 5' primer and a J-beta primer mix, a second PCR was run for roughly 6 to 12 cycles. Using its own MiXCR run on the 5' RACE reads, TCRdb lists one record per CDR3 protein. This sample has more than 600,000 distinct CDR3 sequences; roughly 25% occur once, and the top ten carry just under 9.5%. The data were also submitted as part of a second study, on T cells of mothers and their children.

Sequencing input: blood. The receptors were sampled from a boy aged 10-17 years in good health.

This chain joins TRBV10-3 and TRBJ2-2; 8 positions agree with TRBD1. This CDR3 region has 13 residues. The V gene's germline CDR1 is ENHRY and CDR2 SYGVKD. J was trimmed by 6 bases and V by 10 bases; bases with no gene match: 7. The CDR3, as DNA: TGTGCCACTGGACAGGGCAGCGCCGGGGAGCTGTTTTTT. It yields the protein CATGQGSAGELFF.

In its sample, this clonotype was seen a few times. This chain links TRBV20-1 with TRBJ2-7; D is unclear. The CDR3 extends over 13 amino acids. The ends were cut back, 2 bases at V and 0 bases at J, with 8 bases in the middle. CDR1 is DFQATT, CDR2 SNEGSKA, per germline (reference sequence). The CDR3 loop is CSARTAISYEQYF. CDR3 coding DNA: TGCAGTGCTAGAACGGCCATCTCCTACGAGCAGTACTTC.

This clonotype was observed many times. The V and J genes are TRBV3-1 and TRBJ2-7; D is possibly TRBD1 or TRBD2 (5 bases each). Trimming left V 3 bases short and J 0 bases short, with 12 bases between. The germline gives CDR1 LGHDT, CDR2 YNNKEL (reference sequence). This CDR3 has 15 amino acids. As DNA, the CDR3 is TGTGCCAGCAGCCACGAGGGGCTGAACTCCTACGAGCAGTACTTC. This codes for CASSHEGLNSYEQYF.

The rearrangement joins TRBV6-2 or TRBV6-3 to TRBJ2-7; 7 bases are a match to TRBD2. After removal of 5 bases from V and 5 bases from J, the junction contained 18 bases not matched to a gene. Germline lookup yields CDR1 MNHEY and CDR2 SVGEGT. CDR3 length: 17 amino acids. Here the CDR3 DNA reads TGTGCCAGCAGTCCCTCCGGTGGAGGGAGGGTCATCGACGAGCAGTACTTC. This codes for CASSPSGGGRVIDEQYF.

The chain recombines TRBV20-1 with TRBJ2-7, with a possible D match to TRBD1 (6 bases). Germline V gives CDR1 DFQATT, CDR2 SNEGSKA (reference sequence). The CDR3 consists of 12 residues. V dropped 8 bases and J dropped 0 bases, with 11 bases sitting between them. DNA for the CDR3: TGCAGTTTATCGGACAGCTCCTACGAGCAGTACTTC. Translated: CSLSDSSYEQYF.

This sequence joins TRBV5-1 and TRBJ2-1, with 10 bases that match TRBD2. CDR3 size: 15 residues. J was trimmed by 7 bases and V by 4 bases; bases with no gene match: 8. Germline CDR1 is SGHRS and CDR2 is YFSETQ. As DNA, the CDR3 is TGCGCCAGCAGCCCGGCTAGCGGGAGTGTTAATGAGCAGTTCTTC. Protein: CASSPASGSVNEQFF.

The chain is built from TRBV7-2 and TRBJ1-5; D ambiguous. V lost 1 base to trimming and J lost 2 bases, with 6 bases between them. The CDR3 is made up of 14 amino acids. Germline V gene lookup returns CDR1 SGHTA and CDR2 FQGNSA. DNA for the CDR3: TGTGCCAGCAGCTTAGTAAAAGGCAATCAGCCCCAGCATTTT. It specifies CASSLVKGNQPQHF.

This sequence joins TRBV20-1 and TRBJ2-5; D unresolved. Trimming cost V 6 bases and J 0 bases, with 8 bases left between them. Germline-derived CDR1 and CDR2 are DFQATT and SNEGSKA (reference sequence). This CDR3 has 12 amino acids. In nucleotides, the CDR3 is TGCAGTGCCTCTCAATACCAAGAGACCCAGTACTTC. This sequence encodes CSASQYQETQYF.

This chain links TRBV6-5 with TRBJ2-2; tentative D call: TRBD2 (6 bases). CDR1 MNHEY and CDR2 SVGAGI come from the germline V gene. V lost 0 bases to trimming and J lost 6 bases, with 14 bases between them. The CDR3 has 16 residues. CDR3 region: CASSYSERLVPGELFF. DNA for the CDR3: TGTGCCAGCAGTTACTCGGAACGACTAGTCCCCGGGGAGCTGTTTTTT.

Remarks on this clonotype: Compared with germline, one end of the junction differs, possibly owing to a read error. The V call is TRBV12-3 or TRBV12-4, the J call TRBJ2-3, with D hard to call. CDR3 size: 12 residues. The CDR3 region has the DNA TGTGCCGGCAGTCGAGACACAGATACGCAGTATTTT. Its translation is CAGSRDTDTQYF.

There are a few counts of this clonotype. V and J are TRBV20-1 and TRBJ2-7; no clear D. Germline V gene lookup returns CDR1 DFQATT and CDR2 SNEGSKA (reference sequence). The CDR3 length is 12 residues. Trimming left V 4 bases short and J 1 base short, with 8 bases between. DNA for the CDR3: TGCAGTGCTATGGGCCTTTCCTACGAGCAGTACTTC. This codes for CSAMGLSYEQYF.

This chain joins TRBV6-5 and TRBJ2-7; D is perhaps TRBD1 or TRBD2 (5 bases each). The V gene's germline CDR1 is MNHEY and CDR2 SVGAGI. This CDR3 is built from 13 residues. Trimming stripped 6 bases from V and 3 bases from J, with 12 bases between. CDR3 sequence: CASSMGVYYEQYF. The CDR3 DNA follows: TGTGCCAGCAGCATGGGGGTTTACTACGAGCAGTACTTC.

The rearrangement uses TRBV4-3 and TRBJ2-3, with 7 nucleotides matching TRBD2. The CDR3 is 16 amino acids. CDR1 and CDR2 from the germline V gene are LGHNA and YSLEER. Trimming took 0 bases from V and 6 from J; bases not matched to a gene: 9. CDR3 sequence reads: CASSQDRRGSSDTQYF. CDR3 DNA: TGCGCCAGCAGCCAAGATCGGCGGGGGAGTTCGGATACGCAGTATTTT.

V usage is TRBV5-1 and J usage is TRBJ2-1; D unclear. The V gene lost 0 bases and the J gene lost 2 bases, with 6 bases spanning the gap. In germline, CDR1 is SGHRS, CDR2 YFSETQ. CDR3 length: 14 amino acids. The CDR3 loop reads CASSLEGTYNEQFF. CDR3 DNA sequence: TGCGCCAGCAGCTTGGAGGGTACCTACAATGAGCAGTTCTTC.

The rearrangement uses TRBV6-1 and TRBJ2-1; 10 bases are a match to TRBD2. The CDR3 length is 18 residues. The V and J ends lost 6 bases and 2 bases, in that order; junction bases with no gene match: 13. The germline V gene encodes CDR1 MNHNS and CDR2 SASEGT. The CDR3 loop reads CASRLAGELLSAYNEQFF. CDR3 bases: TGTGCCAGCAGGCTAGCGGGAGAGTTATTAAGCGCCTACAATGAGCAGTTCTTC.

CDR3: CASSLVTGDYYEQYF. The CDR3 bases are TGCGCCAGCAGCTTGGTGACAGGGGATTATTACGAGCAGTACTTC. The J gene is TRBJ2-7, the V gene TRBV5-1; TRBD1 matches 8 bases. V shed 0 bases and J 4 bases; nucleotides not matched to a gene: 6. CDR1 and CDR2 from the germline V gene are SGHRS and YFSETQ. The CDR3 is 15 residues long.

The chain uses TRBV29-1 and TRBJ1-2; D is perhaps TRBD1 (5 bases). The germline CDR1 and CDR2 sequences are SQVTM and ANQGSEA. This CDR3 spans 14 amino acids. Trimming left V 5 bases short and J 2 bases short, with 15 bases between. The CDR3 here is CSVPLGEENYGYTF. The DNA for the CDR3 is TGCAGCGTTCCCCTAGGGGAAGAAAACTATGGCTACACCTTC.

This clonotype was seen only a few times. The rearrangement joins TRBV29-1 to TRBJ2-5; D ambiguous. This CDR3 comprises 11 residues. The germline V gene has CDR1 SQVTM and CDR2 ANQGSEA. V lost 2 bases to trimming and J lost 5 bases, with 6 bases between them. CDR3 nucleotide sequence: TGCAGCGTTGAAATAGCCGAGACCCAGTACTTC. Translation gives CSVEIAETQYF. Variable domain in full (rest from reference TRBV29-1 and TRBJ2-5): SAVISQKPSRDICQRGTSLTIQCQVDSQVTMMFWYRQQPGQSLTLIATANQGSEATYESGFVIDKFPISRPNLTFSTLTVSNMSPEDSSIYLCSVEIAETQYFGPGTRLLVL.

This clonotype was picked up a small number of times. The chain is built from TRBV7-9 and TRBJ1-6; 9 bases align to TRBD1. This CDR3 contains 14 residues. V shed 2 bases, J shed 8 bases, and the junction held 1 base outside the gene matches. The germline V gene encodes CDR1 SEHNR and CDR2 FQNEAQ (reference sequence). The CDR3 here is CASSLWDRDSPLHF. Written as DNA, the CDR3 is TGTGCCAGCAGCTTATGGGACAGGGATTCACCCCTCCACTTT.

V usage is TRBV29-1 and J usage is TRBJ1-2, with D tentatively TRBD1 (5 bases). Trimming removed 7 bases from V and 6 bases from J, with 15 bases in between. The CDR3 extends over 12 amino acids. Looked up from germline, CDR1 is SQVTM and CDR2 is ANQGSEA. The CDR3 DNA is TGCAGCGCAGTAGGACAAAGCCATGGCTACACCTTC. Protein: CSAVGQSHGYTF.

The genes are TRBV20-1 and TRBJ2-7; possibly TRBD2 for D (5 bases). The CDR3 runs to 14 residues. V lost 0 bases, J lost 7 bases, and 16 bases lay in between. Germline loops: CDR1 DFQATT, CDR2 SNEGSKA (reference sequence). The CDR3 here is CSARDPTSSDEQYF. DNA of the CDR3: TGCAGTGCTAGAGACCCAACTAGTTCTGATGAGCAGTACTTC.

This clonotype showed up just a few times. This chain joins TRBV29-1 and TRBJ1-3; D gene unclear. From germline, CDR1 is SQVTM and CDR2 ANQGSEA. The germline V and J ends were trimmed by 6 bases and 0 bases, with 15 bases remaining between them. This CDR3 region has 15 residues. The DNA of the CDR3 is TGCAGCGTGGCTCTCCGGGTTTTCTCTGGAAACACCATATATTTT. Translation: CSVALRVFSGNTIYF.

This chain joins TRBV21-1 and TRBJ1-2; TRBD1 was called by the table and not checked on the DNA. TRBV21-1 counts as a pseudogene. The CDR3 is made up of 13 amino acids. The CDR3 region has the DNA TGTGCCAGCAGCGGGGGGCTTAACTATGGCTACACCTTC. Amino acid sequence: CASSGGLNYGYTF.

The V call is TRBV2, the J call TRBJ1-1; TRBD1 is a possible D gene (6 bases). V shed 8 bases and J shed 5 bases, with 15 bases lying between them. Germline loops: CDR1 SNHLY, CDR2 FYNNEI. This CDR3 is built from 13 residues. Here the CDR3 DNA reads TGTGCCAGCGGGGGCCGAACGAGAACTGAAGCTTTCTTT. Residues: CASGGRTRTEAFF.

The chain recombines TRBV6-5 with TRBJ2-2, with 9 positions matching TRBD1. This CDR3 is built from 19 residues. Germline lookup yields CDR1 MNHEY and CDR2 SVGAGI. V gave up 0 bases and J gave up 1 base; unmatched junction bases: 9. CDR3 loop: CASSYSPFLGQGNTGELFF. CDR3 DNA: TGTGCCAGCAGTTACTCGCCGTTTTTGGGACAGGGGAACACCGGGGAGCTGTTTTTT.